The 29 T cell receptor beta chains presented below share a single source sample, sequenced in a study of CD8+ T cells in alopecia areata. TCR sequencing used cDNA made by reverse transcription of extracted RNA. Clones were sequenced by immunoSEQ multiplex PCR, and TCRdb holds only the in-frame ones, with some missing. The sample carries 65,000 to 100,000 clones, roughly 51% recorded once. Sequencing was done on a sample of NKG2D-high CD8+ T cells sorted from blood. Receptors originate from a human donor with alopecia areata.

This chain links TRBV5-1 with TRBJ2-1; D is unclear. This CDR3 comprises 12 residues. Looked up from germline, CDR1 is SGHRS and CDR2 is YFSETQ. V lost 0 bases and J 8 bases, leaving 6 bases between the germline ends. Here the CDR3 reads CASSLEFHEQFF. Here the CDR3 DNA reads TGCGCCAGCAGCTTGGAATTCCATGAGCAGTTCTTC.

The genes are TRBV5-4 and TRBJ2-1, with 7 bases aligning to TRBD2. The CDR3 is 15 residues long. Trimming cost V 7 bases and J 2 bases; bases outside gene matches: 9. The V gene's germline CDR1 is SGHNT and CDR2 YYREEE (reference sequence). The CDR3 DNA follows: TGTGCCAGCGGAGTTTTAGCGGGTCCCTACAATGAGCAGTTCTTC. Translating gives CASGVLAGPYNEQFF.

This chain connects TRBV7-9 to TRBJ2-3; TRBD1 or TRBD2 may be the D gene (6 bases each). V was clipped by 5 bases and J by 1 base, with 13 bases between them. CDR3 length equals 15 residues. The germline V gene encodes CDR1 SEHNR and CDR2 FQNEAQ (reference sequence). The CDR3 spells CASSLPGGGTDTQYF. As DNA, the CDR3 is TGTGCCAGCAGCCTCCCCGGGGGCGGCACAGATACGCAGTATTTT.

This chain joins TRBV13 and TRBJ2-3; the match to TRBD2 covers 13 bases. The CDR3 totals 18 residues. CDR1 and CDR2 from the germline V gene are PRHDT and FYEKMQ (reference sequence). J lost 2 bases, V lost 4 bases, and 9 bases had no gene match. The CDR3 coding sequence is TGTGCCAGCAGCTCCAGACTAGCGGGAGGAGAATTCACAGATACGCAGTATTTT. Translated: CASSSRLAGGEFTDTQYF.

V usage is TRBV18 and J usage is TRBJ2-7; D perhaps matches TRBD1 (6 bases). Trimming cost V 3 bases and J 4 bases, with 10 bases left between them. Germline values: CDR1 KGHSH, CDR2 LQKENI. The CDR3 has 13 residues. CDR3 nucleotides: TGTGCCAGCTCACCGACAGGCCAGTACGAGCAGTACTTC. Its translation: CASSPTGQYEQYF.

Written as DNA, the CDR3 is TGTGCCAGCAGCGTAGGGGTGAGTGGCGAAGCTTTCTTT. This codes for CASSVGVSGEAFF. The V and J genes are TRBV9 and TRBJ1-1; D unresolved. The CDR3 has 13 residues. The ends were cut back, 0 bases at V and 8 bases at J, with 11 bases in the middle. Germline lookup yields CDR1 SGDLS and CDR2 YYNGEE.

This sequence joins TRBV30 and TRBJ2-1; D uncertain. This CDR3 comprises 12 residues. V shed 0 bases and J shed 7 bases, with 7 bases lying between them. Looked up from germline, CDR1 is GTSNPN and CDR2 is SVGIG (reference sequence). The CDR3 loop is CAWSVTRNEQFF. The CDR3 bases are TGTGCCTGGAGTGTAACCAGGAATGAGCAGTTCTTC.

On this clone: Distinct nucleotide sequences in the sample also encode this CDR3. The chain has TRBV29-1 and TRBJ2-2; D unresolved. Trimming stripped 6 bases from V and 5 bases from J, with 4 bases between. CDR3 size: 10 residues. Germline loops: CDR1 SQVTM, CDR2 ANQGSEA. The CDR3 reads CSVSTGELFF. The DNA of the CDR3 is TGCAGCGTGTCGACCGGGGAGCTGTTTTTT.

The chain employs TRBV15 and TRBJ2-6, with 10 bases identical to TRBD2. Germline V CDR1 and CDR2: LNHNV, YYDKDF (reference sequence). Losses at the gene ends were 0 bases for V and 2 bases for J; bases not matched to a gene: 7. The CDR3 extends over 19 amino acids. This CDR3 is CATSRDRLAGVTGANVLTF. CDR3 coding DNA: TGTGCCACCAGCAGAGATCGGCTAGCGGGAGTAACTGGGGCCAACGTCCTGACTTTC.

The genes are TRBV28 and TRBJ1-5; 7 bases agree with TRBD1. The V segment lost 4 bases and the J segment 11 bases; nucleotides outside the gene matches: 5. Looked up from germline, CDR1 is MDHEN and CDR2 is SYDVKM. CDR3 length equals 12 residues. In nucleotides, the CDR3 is TGTGCCAGCAGTTACAGGACAGGCTCCCAGCATTTT. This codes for CASSYRTGSQHF.

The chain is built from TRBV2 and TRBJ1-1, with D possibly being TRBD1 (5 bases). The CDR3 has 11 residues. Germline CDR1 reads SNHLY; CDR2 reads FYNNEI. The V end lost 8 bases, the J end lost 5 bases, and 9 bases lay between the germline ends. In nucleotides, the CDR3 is TGTGCCAGCGGGAGGGGAACTGAAGCTTTCTTT. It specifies CASGRGTEAFF. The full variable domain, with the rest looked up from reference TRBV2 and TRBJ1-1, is EPEVTQTPSHQVTQMGQEVILRCVPISNHLYFYWYRQILGQKVEFLVSFYNNEISEKSEIFDDQFSVERPDGSNFTLKIRSTKLEDSAMYFCASGRGTEAFFGQGTRLTVV.

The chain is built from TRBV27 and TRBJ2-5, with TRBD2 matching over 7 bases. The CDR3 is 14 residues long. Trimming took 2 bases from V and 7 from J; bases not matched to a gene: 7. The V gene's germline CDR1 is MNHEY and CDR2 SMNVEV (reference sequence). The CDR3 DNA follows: TGTGCCAGCAGTTTAGGGGGGGGAGAAAGGACCCAGTACTTC. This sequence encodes CASSLGGGERTQYF.

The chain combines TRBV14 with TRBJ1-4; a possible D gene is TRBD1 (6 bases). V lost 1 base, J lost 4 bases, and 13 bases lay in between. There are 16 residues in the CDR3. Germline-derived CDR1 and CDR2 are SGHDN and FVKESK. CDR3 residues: CASSQAPGHLNEKLFF. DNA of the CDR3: TGTGCCAGCAGCCAAGCCCCGGGACACCTTAATGAAAAACTGTTTTTT. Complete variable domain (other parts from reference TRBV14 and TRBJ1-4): EAGVTQFPSHSVIEKGQTVTLRCDPISGHDNLYWYRRVMGKEIKFLLHFVKESKQDESGMPNNRFLAERTGGTYSTLKVQPAELEDSGVYFCASSQAPGHLNEKLFFGSGTQLSVL.

CDR3 protein: CATSSGRSFEQYF. The CDR3 nucleotides are TGTGCCACCAGCAGTGGACGGAGCTTCGAGCAGTACTTC. This sequence joins TRBV15 and TRBJ2-7, with D unclear. The V end lost 3 bases, the J end lost 6 bases, and 12 bases lay between the germline ends. CDR3 length: 13 residues. Germline CDR1 reads LNHNV; CDR2 reads YYDKDF (reference sequence).

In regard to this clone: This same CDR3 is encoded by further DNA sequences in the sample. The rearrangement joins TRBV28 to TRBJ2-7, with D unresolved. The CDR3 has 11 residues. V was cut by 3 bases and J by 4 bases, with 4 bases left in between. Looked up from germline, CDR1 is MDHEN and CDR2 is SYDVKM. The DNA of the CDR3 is TGTGCCAGCAGTTTCACATACGAGCAGTACTTC. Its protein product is CASSFTYEQYF.

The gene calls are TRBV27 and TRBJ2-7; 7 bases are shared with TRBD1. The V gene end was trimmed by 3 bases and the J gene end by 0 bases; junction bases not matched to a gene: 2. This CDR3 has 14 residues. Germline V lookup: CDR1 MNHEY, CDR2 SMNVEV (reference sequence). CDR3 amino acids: CASSFTGDSYEQYF. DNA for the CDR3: TGTGCCAGCAGTTTCACAGGGGACTCCTACGAGCAGTACTTC.

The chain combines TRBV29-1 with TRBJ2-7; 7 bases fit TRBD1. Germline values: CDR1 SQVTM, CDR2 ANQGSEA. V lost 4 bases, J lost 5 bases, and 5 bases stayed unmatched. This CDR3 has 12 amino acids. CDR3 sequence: CSVGQGSDEQYF. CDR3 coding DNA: TGCAGCGTTGGACAGGGTTCAGACGAGCAGTACTTC.

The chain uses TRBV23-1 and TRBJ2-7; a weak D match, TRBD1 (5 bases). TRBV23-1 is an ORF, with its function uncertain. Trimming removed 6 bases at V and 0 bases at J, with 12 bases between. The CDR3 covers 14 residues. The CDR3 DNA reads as TGCGCCAGCAGGCGACAGAGGAGCTCCTACGAGCAGTACTTC. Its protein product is CASRRQRSSYEQYF.

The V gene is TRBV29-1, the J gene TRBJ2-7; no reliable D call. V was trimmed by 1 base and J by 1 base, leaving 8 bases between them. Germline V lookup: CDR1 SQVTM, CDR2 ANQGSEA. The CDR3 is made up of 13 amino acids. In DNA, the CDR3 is TGCAGCGTTGAAGGGGAACGGTCCTACGAGCAGTACTTC. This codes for CSVEGERSYEQYF.

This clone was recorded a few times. The CDR3 sequence is CATGTYEQYF. In nucleotides, the CDR3 is TGTGCCACGGGAACCTACGAGCAGTACTTC. This chain uses TRBV6-1 with TRBJ2-7, with D perhaps matching TRBD2 (5 bases). Trimming removed 10 bases at V and 2 bases at J, with 6 bases between. The germline V gene encodes CDR1 MNHNS and CDR2 SASEGT. This CDR3 has 10 residues.

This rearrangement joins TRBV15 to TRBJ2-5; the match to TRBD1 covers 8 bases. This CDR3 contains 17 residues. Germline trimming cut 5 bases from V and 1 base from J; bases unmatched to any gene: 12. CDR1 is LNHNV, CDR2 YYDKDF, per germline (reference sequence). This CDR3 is CATSGGQGPVGQETQYF. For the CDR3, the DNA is TGTGCCACCAGCGGCGGACAGGGCCCGGTCGGCCAAGAGACCCAGTACTTC.

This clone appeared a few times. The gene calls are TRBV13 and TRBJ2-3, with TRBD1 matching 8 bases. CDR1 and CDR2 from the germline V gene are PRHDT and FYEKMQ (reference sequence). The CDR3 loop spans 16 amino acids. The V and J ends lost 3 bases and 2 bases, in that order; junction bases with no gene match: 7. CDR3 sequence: CASSFRGQEATDTQYF. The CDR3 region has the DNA TGTGCCAGCAGCTTCAGGGGGCAGGAAGCCACAGATACGCAGTATTTT.

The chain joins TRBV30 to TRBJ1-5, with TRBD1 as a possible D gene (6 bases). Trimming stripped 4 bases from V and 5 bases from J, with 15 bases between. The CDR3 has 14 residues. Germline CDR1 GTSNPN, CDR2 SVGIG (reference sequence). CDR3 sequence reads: CAWTPGAGDQPQHF. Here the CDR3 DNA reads TGTGCCTGGACGCCGGGGGCCGGGGATCAGCCCCAGCATTTT.

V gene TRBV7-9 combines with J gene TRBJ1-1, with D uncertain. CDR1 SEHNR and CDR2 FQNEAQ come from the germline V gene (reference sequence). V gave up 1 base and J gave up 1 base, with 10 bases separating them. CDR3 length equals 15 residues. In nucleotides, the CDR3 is TGTGCCAGCAGCTTAGATGGCAGCCAGAACACTGAAGCTTTCTTT. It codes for CASSLDGSQNTEAFF.

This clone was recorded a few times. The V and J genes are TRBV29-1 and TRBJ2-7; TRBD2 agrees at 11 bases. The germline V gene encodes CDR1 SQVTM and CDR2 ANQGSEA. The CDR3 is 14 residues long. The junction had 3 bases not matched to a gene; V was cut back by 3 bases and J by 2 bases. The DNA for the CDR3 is TGCAGCGTTGAGACTAGCGGGGAAACCTACGAGCAGTACTTC. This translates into CSVETSGETYEQYF.

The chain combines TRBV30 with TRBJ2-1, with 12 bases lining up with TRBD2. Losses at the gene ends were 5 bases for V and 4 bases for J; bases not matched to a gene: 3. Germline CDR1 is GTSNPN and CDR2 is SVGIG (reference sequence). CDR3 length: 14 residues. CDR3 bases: TGTGCCTGGGAGACTAGCGGGAGATACAATGAGCAGTTCTTC. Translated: CAWETSGRYNEQFF.

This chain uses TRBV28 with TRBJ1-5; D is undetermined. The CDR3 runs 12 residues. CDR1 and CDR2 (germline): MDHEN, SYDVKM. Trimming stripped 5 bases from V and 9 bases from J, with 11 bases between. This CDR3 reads CASSALRGPQHF. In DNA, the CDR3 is TGTGCCAGCAGTGCCCTAAGAGGGCCCCAGCATTTT.

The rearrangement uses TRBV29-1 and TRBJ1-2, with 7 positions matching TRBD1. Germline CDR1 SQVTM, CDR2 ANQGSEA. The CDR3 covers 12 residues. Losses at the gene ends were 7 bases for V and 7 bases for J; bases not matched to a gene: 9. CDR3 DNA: TGCAGCGAGGGGGCTGACGAGGGTGGCTACACCTTC. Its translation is CSEGADEGGYTF. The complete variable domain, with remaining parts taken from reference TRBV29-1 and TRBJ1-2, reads SAVISQKPSRDICQRGTSLTIQCQVDSQVTMMFWYRQQPGQSLTLIATANQGSEATYESGFVIDKFPISRPNLTFSTLTVSNMSPEDSSIYLCSEGADEGGYTFGSGTRLTVV.

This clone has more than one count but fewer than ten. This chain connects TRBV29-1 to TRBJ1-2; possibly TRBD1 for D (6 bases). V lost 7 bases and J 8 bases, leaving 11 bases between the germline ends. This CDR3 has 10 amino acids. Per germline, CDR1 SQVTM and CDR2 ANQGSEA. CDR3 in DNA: TGCAGCGCCGTCAGGGGCGGCTACACCTTC. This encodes CSAVRGGYTF.